Following are 2 T cell receptor beta chains from one sample sequenced in a study of T cells in Graves' hyperthyroidism and ophthalmopathy. RNA transcripts served as the template for amplifying TCR beta CDR3 regions. A first-round RT-PCR of the TCR CDR3 used the HTBI primer set. TCRdb processed the multiplex PCR reads anew with MiXCR; each CDR3 protein has one entry. The sample comprises 480,000 or so distinct CDR3 sequences, 40% to 55% of which are singletons, and around 47% rests with the top ten. Sequenced material: peripheral blood or thyroid tissue (not recorded which). The receptors come from an adult woman with Graves' disease, either hyperthyroidism or ophthalmopathy (not recorded which).

This clonotype was seen ten or more times. The J gene is TRBJ2-5, the V gene TRBV7-2, with TRBD2 matching 12 bases. The CDR3 is 15 amino acids. Germline trimming cut 1 base from V and 6 bases from J; bases unmatched to any gene: 3. Germline CDR1 is SGHTA and CDR2 is FQGNSA. For the CDR3, the DNA is TGTGCCAGCAGCTTAGGGACTAGCGGGATGAAGACCCAGTACTTC. This codes for CASSLGTSGMKTQYF.

V usage is TRBV5-1 and J usage is TRBJ1-2, with unresolved D. V was pared by 7 bases and J by 9 bases, with 13 bases between. The CDR3 has 11 residues. Germline V gene data show CDR1 as SGHRS and CDR2 as YFSETQ. CDR3 residues: CASGASRRYTF. DNA of the CDR3: TGCGCCAGCGGAGCGTCTAGACGCTACACCTTC.